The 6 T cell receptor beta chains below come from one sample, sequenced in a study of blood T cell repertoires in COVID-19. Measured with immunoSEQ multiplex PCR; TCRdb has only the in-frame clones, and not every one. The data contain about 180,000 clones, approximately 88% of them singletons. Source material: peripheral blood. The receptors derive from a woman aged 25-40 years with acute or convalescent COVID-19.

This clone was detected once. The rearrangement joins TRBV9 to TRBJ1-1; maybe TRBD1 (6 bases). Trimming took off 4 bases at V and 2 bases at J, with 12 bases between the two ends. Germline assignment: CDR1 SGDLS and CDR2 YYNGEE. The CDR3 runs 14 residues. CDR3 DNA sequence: TGTGCCAGCAGCCCACGGACAGTAAACACTGAAGCTTTCTTT. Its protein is CASSPRTVNTEAFF.

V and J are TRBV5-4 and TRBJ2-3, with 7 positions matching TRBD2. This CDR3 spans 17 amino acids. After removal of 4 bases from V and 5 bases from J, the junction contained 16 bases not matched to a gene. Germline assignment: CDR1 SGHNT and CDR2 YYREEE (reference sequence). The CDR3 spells CASSPRPGGSGVDTQYF. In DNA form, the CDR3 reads TGTGCCAGCAGCCCCAGGCCGGGCGGGAGTGGAGTAGATACGCAGTATTTT.

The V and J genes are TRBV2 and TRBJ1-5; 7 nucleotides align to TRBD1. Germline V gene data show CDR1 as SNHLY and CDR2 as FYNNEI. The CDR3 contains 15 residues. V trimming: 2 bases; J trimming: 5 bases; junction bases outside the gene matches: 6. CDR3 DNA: TGTGCCAGCAGTGAAAGGGGGCGAGCCTATCAGCCCCAGCATTTT. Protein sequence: CASSERGRAYQPQHF.

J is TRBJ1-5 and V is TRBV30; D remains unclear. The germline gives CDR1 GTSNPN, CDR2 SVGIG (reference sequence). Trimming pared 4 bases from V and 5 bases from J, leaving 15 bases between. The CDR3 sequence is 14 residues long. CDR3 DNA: TGTGCCTGGACCACCAAGAGCGGGTATCAGCCCCAGCATTTT. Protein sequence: CAWTTKSGYQPQHF.

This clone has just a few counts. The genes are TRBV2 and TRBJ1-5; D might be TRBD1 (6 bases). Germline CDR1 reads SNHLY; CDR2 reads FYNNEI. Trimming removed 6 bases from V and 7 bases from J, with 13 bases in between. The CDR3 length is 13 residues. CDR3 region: CASSRDTSQPQHF. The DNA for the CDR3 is TGTGCCAGCAGCCGGGACACCTCGCAGCCCCAGCATTTT.

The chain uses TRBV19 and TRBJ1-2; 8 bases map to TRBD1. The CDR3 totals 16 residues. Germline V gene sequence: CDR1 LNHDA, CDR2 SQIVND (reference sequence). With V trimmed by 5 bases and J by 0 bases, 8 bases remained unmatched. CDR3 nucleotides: TGTGCCAGTAGTTTGGCAGGGGGCTCGACTAACTATGGCTACACCTTC. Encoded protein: CASSLAGGSTNYGYTF.